The TCR beta chain described here comes from a study of T cells after yellow fever vaccination. Overall study context: Low-cell-number fractions were prepared with SMART-Seq v4 Ultra Low Input. Study-level points and caveats: Among primary-vaccination clones, most reappeared after the booster, at 96% for CD4 and 85% to 90% for CD8.

Each CDR3 protein gets one entry after TCRdb re-called the 5' RACE reads with MiXCR. The sample has 620,000 or so distinct CDR3 sequences, about a sixth seen once. About this clonotype: Its antigen is still unknown.

From germline, CDR1 is SGHNT and CDR2 YYREEE (reference sequence). CDR3 length equals 15 residues. V trimming: 1 base; J trimming: 6 bases; junction bases outside the gene matches: 3. The source is a man younger than 35 who received the YFV17D yellow fever vaccine. This specimen was PBMCs, taken roughly 5 days after the first yellow fever vaccination. The chain recombines TRBV5-4 with TRBJ2-2; 10 bases are shared with TRBD2. The CDR3 reads CASSLKRGGPGELFF. CDR3 nucleotide sequence: TGTGCCAGCAGCTTGAAGCGGGGGGGCCCCGGGGAGCTGTTTTTT. Filled out from reference TRBV5-4 and TRBJ2-2, the complete variable domain reads ETGVTQSPTHLIKTRGQQVTLRCSSQSGHNTVSWYQQALGQGPQFIFQYYREEENGRGNFPPRFSGLQFPNYSSELNVNALELDDSALYLCASSLKRGGPGELFFGEGSRLTVL.